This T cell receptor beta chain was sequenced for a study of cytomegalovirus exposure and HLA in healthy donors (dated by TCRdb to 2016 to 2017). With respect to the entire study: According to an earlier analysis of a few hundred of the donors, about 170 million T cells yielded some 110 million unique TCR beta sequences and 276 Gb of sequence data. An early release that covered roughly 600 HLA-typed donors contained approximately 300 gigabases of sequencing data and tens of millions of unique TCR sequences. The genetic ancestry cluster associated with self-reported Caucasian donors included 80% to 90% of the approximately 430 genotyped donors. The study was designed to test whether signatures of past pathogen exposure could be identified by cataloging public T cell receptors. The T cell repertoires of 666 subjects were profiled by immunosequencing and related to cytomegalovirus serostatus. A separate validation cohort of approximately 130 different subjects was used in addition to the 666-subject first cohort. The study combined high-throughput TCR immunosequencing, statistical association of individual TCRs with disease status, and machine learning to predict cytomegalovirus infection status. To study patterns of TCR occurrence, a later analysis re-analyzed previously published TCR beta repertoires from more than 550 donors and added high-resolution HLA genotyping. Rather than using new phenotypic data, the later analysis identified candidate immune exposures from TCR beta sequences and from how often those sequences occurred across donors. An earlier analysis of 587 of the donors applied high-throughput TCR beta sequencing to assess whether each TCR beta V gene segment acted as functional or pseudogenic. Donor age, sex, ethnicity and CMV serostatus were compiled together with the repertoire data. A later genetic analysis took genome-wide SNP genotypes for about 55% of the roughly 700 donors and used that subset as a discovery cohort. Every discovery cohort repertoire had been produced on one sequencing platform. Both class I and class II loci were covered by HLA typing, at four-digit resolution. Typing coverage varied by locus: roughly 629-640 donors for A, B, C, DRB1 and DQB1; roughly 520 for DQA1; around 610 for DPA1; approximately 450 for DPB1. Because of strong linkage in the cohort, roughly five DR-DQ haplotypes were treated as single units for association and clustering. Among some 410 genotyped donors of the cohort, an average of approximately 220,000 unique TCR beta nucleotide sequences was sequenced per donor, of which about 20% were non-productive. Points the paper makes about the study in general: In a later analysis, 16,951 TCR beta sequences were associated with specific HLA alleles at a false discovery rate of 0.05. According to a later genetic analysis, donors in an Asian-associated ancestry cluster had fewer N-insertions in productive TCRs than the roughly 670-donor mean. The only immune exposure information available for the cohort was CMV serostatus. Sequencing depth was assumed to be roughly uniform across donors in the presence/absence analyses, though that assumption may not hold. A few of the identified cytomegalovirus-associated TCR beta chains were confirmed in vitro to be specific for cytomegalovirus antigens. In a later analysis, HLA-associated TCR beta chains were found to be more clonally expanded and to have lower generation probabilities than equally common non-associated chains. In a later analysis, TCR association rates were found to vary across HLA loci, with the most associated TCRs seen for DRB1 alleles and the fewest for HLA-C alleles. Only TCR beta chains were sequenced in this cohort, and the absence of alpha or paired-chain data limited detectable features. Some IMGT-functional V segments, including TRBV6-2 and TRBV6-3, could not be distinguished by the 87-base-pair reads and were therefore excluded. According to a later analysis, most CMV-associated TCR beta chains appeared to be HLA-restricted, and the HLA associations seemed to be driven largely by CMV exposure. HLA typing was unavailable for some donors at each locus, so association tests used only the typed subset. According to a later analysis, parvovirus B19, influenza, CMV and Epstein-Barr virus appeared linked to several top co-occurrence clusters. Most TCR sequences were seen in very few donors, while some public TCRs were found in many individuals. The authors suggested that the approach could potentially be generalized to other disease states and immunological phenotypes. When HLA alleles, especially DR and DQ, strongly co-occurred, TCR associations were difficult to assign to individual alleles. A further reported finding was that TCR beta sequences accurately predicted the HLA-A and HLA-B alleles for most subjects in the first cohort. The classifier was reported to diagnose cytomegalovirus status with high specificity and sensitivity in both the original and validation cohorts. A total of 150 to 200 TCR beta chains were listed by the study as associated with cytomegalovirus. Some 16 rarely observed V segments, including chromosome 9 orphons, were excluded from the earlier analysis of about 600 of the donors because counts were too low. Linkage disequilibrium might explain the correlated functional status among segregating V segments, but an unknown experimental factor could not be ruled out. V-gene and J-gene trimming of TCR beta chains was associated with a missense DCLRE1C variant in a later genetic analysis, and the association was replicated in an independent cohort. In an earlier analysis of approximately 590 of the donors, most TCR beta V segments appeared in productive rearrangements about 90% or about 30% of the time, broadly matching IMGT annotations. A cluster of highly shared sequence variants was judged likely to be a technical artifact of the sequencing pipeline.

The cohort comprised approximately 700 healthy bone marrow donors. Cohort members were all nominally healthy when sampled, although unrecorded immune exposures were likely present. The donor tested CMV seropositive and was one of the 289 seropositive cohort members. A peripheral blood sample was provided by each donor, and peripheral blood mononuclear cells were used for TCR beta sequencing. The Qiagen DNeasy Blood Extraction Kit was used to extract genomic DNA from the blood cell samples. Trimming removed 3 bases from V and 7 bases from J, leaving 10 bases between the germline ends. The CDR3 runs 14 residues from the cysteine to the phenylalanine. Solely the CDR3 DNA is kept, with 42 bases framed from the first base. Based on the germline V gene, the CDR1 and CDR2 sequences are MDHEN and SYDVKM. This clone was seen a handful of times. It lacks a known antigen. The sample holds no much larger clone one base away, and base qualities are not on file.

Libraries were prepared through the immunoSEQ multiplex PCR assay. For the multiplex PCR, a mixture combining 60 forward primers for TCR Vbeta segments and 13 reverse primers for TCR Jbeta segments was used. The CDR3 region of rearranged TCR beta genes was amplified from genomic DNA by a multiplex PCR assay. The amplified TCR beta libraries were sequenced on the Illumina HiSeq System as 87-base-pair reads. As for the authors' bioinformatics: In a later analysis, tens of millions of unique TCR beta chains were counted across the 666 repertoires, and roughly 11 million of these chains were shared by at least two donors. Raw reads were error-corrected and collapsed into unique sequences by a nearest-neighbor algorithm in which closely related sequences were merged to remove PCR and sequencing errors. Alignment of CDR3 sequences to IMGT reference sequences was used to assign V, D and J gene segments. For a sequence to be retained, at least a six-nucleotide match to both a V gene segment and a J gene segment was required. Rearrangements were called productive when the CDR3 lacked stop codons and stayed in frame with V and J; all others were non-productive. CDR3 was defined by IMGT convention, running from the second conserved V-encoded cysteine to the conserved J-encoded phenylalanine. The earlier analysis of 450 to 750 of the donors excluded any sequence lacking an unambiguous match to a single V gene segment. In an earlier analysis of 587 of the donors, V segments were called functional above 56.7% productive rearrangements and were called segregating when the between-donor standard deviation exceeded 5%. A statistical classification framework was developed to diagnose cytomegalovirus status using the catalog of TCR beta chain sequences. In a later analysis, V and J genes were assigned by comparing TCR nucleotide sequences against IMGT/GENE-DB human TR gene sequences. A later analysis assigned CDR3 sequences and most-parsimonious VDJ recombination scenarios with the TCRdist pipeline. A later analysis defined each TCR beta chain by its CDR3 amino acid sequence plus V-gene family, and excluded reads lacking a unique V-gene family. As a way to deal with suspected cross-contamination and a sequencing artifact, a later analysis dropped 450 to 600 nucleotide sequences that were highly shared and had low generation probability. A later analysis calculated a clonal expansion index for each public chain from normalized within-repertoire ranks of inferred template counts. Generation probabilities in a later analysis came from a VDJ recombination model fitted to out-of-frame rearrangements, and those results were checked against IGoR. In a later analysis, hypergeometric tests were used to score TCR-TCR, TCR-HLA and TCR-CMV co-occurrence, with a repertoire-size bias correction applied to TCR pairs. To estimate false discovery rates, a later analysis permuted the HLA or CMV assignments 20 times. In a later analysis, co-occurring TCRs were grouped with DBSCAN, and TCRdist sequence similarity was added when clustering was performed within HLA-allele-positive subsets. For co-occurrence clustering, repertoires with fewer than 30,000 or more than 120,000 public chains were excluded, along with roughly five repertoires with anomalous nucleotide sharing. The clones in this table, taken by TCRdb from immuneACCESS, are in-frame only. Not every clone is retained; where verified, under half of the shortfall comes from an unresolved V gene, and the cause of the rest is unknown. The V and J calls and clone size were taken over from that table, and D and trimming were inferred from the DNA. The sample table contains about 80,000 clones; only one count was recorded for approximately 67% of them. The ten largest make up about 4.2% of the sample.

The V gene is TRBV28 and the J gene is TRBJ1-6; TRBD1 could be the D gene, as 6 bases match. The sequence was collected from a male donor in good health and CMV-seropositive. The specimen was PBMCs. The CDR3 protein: CASSLSQGNSPLHF. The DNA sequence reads TGTGCCAGCAGTTTGAGTCAGGGGAATTCACCCCTCCACTTT.